This entry describes one T cell receptor (beta chain). Here immunoSEQ multiplex PCR was the method, and the copy in TCRdb shows in-frame clones only, minus some. The sample holds some 110,000 clones, 85% to 90% seen once. The data are from a study of control samples from healthy donors and cancer patients. The V end was cut by 0 bases, the J end by 6 bases, with 8 bases between. The CDR3 contains 13 residues. Germline V CDR1 and CDR2: SGHRS, YFSETQ. The sample was PBMCs. The chain recombines TRBV5-1 with TRBJ2-3, with D uncertain. The clonotype originates from a woman between 50 and 59 years old with colorectal cancer. CDR3 sequence reads: CASSLGSVDTQYF. The CDR3 region has the DNA TGCGCCAGCAGCTTGGGGTCCGTTGATACGCAGTATTTT.